The clone carrying this T cell receptor (beta chain) has just a few counts. Its antigen is undetermined. A single record per CDR3 protein comes from TCRdb applying MiXCR to the reads. The sample carries about 52,000 distinct CDR3 sequences, around 20% recorded once. This sample is drawn from a study of T cell repertoires in cytomegalovirus infection. About the research overall: In public TCR beta signatures, there were indications of both CMV infection and matching HLA type.

The CDR3 sequence is 20 residues long. Trimming at V came to 2 bases and at J to 0 bases, leaving 13 bases not matched to a gene. Germline CDR1 SNHLY, CDR2 FYNNEI. This TCR came from a human donor in good health (CMV status not recorded). Some clones in this sample may be carry-over from other donors' samples. This chain connects TRBV2 to TRBJ2-1; 10 nucleotides align to TRBD2. The sequencing here drew on CD8+ T cells from cultured PBMCs, taken from culture after CMV antigen stimulation. Here the CDR3 reads CASSEWLAGGLMSSYNEQFF. CDR3 DNA: TGTGCCAGCAGTGAATGGTTAGCGGGGGGACTTATGAGCTCCTACAATGAGCAGTTCTTC.